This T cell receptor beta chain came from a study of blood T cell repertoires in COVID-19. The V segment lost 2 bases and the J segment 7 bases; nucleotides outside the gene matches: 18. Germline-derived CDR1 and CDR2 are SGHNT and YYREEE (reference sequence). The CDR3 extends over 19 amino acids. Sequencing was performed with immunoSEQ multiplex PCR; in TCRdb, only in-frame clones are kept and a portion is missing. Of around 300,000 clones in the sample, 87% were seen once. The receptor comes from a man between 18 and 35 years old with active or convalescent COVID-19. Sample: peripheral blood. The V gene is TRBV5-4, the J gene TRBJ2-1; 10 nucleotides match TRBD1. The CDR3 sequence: CASSFLGQGLAGYLNEQFF. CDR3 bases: TGTGCCAGCAGCTTCCTGGGACAGGGGTTAGCGGGATATTTAAATGAGCAGTTCTTC.